The rows below give T cell receptor beta chains drawn from one sample of a study of chemoradiotherapy in HPV16-positive cancers. The table came from immunoSEQ multiplex PCR; TCRdb's copy has only in-frame clones and leaves some out. In the table there are 20,000 or so clones, around 90% of which are singletons. The starting material was blood, obtained from a patient who underwent chemoradiotherapy. These receptor sequences come from a human donor with HPV-associated anogenital cancer. Each CDR3 is given with its conserved first and last residue. The D gene is left open where the match is weak. For some rows the clone size is stated as once, few or many, or as a class when expanded; others skip it.

TRBJ1-1	.	once	TRBV6-1	TGTGCCAGCAGTGAGCGACTTATCTGGGAGTACACTGAAGCTTTCTTT	CASSERLIWEYTEAFF
TRBJ1-5	.	few	TRBV2	TGTGCCAGCAGTTATTCGAAAGGGTCGGGGCAGCCCCAGCATTTT	CASSYSKGSGQPQHF
TRBJ2-2	TRBD2	.	TRBV7-8	TGTGCCAGCAGCTTGTCAGCGGGGCAGAACGGGGAGCTGTTTTTT	CASSLSAGQNGELFF
TRBJ1-2	.	.	TRBV5-6	TGTGCCAGCAGCCGCAGGGGTAAGGATCTCTATGGCTACACCTTC	CASSRRGKDLYGYTF
TRBJ2-7	.	.	TRBV27	TGTGCCAGCAGTTTATTCCAAATGGGGGGCGGCGAGCAGTACTTC	CASSLFQMGGGEQYF
TRBJ2-3	.	.	TRBV5-1	TGCGCCAGCCGGCGAGCGACGATCTGCACAGATACGCAGTATTTT	CASRRATICTDTQYF
TRBJ1-1	.	.	TRBV5-1	TGCGCCAGCAGCGTGGACGGAGTGAACACTGAAGCTTTCTTT	CASSVDGVNTEAFF
TRBJ2-7	.	.	TRBV6-1	TGTGCCAGCTATGGGGGTGGCGAGCAGTACTTC	CASYGGGEQYF
TRBJ2-2	TRBD1	.	TRBV11-2	TGTGCCAGCAAGAACAGGGGGCCGGGCACCGGGGAGCTGTTTTTT	CASKNRGPGTGELFF
TRBJ1-1	.	once	TRBV10-3	TGTGCCATCAGTGGAACTATGAACACTGAAGCTTTCTTT	CAISGTMNTEAFF
TRBJ1-4	.	.	TRBV11-2	TGTGCCAGCAGCTTAGGGAGGTCCGGAGCAACTAATGAAAAACTGTTTTTT	CASSLGRSGATNEKLFF
TRBJ2-4	TRBD2	.	TRBV5-1	TGCGCCAGCAGCCCCCGGGGCCTAGCGGGGGAATTTCAGTACTTC	CASSPRGLAGEFQYF
TRBJ2-1	.	.	TRBV6-5	TGTGCCAGCAGTTACCGGTACTCCTACAATGAGCAGTTCTTC	CASSYRYSYNEQFF
TRBJ1-1	.	once	TRBV5-1	TGCGCCAGCAGCTTGGAAGGTGGGGGTTCTCAAGCTTTCTTT	CASSLEGGGSQAFF
TRBJ1-1	TRBD1	.	TRBV5-1	TGCGCCAGCAGCTTGGCCGGGACAGGGAACACTGAAGCTTTCTTT	CASSLAGTGNTEAFF
TRBJ1-5	.	.	TRBV30	TGTGCCTGGAGAGCCCGGGCCCCTCGGATGAGGCCCCAGCATTTT	CAWRARAPRMRPQHF
TRBJ1-2	.	.	TRBV6-1	TGTGCCAGCAGTGGGACAGCGAGCGCCTTATATGGCTACACCTTC	CASSGTASALYGYTF
TRBJ1-1	.	few	TRBV7-6	TGTGCCAGCAGCTTGGGGGGGGCCACCAATGAAGCTTTCTTT	CASSLGGATNEAFF
TRBJ2-5	.	.	TRBV5-1	TGCGCCAGCAGCCCCAACCAAGAGACCCAGTACTTC	CASSPNQETQYF
TRBJ2-1	.	.	TRBV5-4	TGTGCCAGCAGCTCTCCCGGAAAAGACAATGAGCAGTTCTTC	CASSSPGKDNEQFF
TRBJ2-3	TRBD2	.	TRBV5-5	TGTGCCAGCAGCGACCCCGGACGGGGGGGACGGGGAGATACGCAGTATTTT	CASSDPGRGGRGDTQYF
TRBJ1-4	.	.	TRBV18	TGTGCCAGCTCACCCCGGGACCGAACCGAAAAACTGTTTTTT	CASSPRDRTEKLFF
TRBJ2-1	.	.	TRBV2	TGTGCCAGCATATATACGGCCTACAATGAGCAGTTCTTC	CASIYTAYNEQFF
TRBJ1-1	.	.	TRBV11-3	TGTGCCAGCAGCTCCTACAGCTTTGGTGAAGCTTTCTTT	CASSSYSFGEAFF
TRBJ1-2	TRBD1	once	TRBV28	TGTGCCAGCAGTTTAGGGACAGACTACTATGGCTACACCTTC	CASSLGTDYYGYTF
TRBJ1-2	.	.	TRBV6-1	TGTGCCAGCAGTGACTTGGTTGAGGGCTACACCTTC	CASSDLVEGYTF
TRBJ1-1	.	.	TRBV6-6	TGTGCCAGCACGCGGCGTGACGGCAATGAAGCTTTCTTT	CASTRRDGNEAFF
TRBJ2-2	.	.	TRBV6-1	TGTGCCAGCAGGACCAGGACCGGGGAGCTGTTTTTT	CASRTRTGELFF
TRBJ1-2	.	few	TRBV11-2	TGTGCCAGCAGCCGCATGATCGACTATGGCTACACCTTC	CASSRMIDYGYTF
TRBJ2-1	.	.	TRBV7-3	TGTGCCAGCAGCTCGGGGTCTTTCTCCTACAATGAGCAGTTCTTC	CASSSGSFSYNEQFF
TRBJ2-7	.	once	TRBV9	TGTGCCAGCAGCGAGGGACTCCTGAGCTCCTACGAGCAGTACTTC	CASSEGLLSSYEQYF
TRBJ2-6	.	.	TRBV2	TGTGCCCGAAAAGAACAGGGTACTGGGGCCAACGTCCTGACTTTC	CARKEQGTGANVLTF
TRBJ1-3	.	.	TRBV2	TGTGCCAGCAGTGGTCTGGGCAGGGATGGCATCTCTGGAAACACCATATATTTT	CASSGLGRDGISGNTIYF
TRBJ2-6	.	.	TRBV6-1	TGTGCCAGCAGTGCAGTACAGGGAGGTGGGGCCAACGTCCTGACTTTC	CASSAVQGGGANVLTF
TRBJ2-7	.	.	TRBV6-5	TGTGCCAGCAGTCAGACCTCGACAGCTATCTACGAGCAGTACTTC	CASSQTSTAIYEQYF
TRBJ1-1	TRBD1	few	TRBV2	TGTGCCAGCAAAGACAGGGAAGGTACTGAAGCTTTCTTT	CASKDREGTEAFF
TRBJ1-5	.	.	TRBV12-2	TGTGCAAGTCGCTTAGCATGTTCGGGGGACAGGGGTAGCAATCAGCCCCAGCATTTT	CASRLACSGDRGSNQPQHF
TRBJ1-2	.	once	TRBV5-4	TGTGCCAGCAGCTTCATAGGATCAGGGCCTCATGGCTACACCTTC	CASSFIGSGPHGYTF
TRBJ2-5	TRBD2	.	TRBV12-5	TGTGCTAGTGGTTTGGTCAAAGAGGGCAGGACTAGCGGGGGGGAGACCCAGTACTTC	CASGLVKEGRTSGGETQYF
TRBJ2-1	TRBD2	.	TRBV2	TGTGCCAGCAGCGGGGGGAGATTATACAATGAGCAGTTCTTC	CASSGGRLYNEQFF
TRBJ1-1	TRBD1	.	TRBV10-3	TGTGCCATCAGATCGCCGGGACAGGGGGCAGGGAACACTGAAGCTTTCTTT	CAIRSPGQGAGNTEAFF
TRBJ1-6	.	.	TRBV29-1	TGCAGCGTTGAAGATGGGACGAATTCACCCCTCCACTTT	CSVEDGTNSPLHF